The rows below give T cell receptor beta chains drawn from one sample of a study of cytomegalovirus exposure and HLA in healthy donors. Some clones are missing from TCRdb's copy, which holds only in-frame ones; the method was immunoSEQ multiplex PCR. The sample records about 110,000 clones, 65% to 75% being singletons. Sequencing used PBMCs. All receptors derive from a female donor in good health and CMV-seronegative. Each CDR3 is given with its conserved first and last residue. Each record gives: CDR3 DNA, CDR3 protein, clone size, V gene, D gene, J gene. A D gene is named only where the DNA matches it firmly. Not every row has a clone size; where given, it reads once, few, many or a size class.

TGTGCCAGCAGCTCCTGGTCTCCAGGGGGCGCAGCAGATACGCAGTATTTT	CASSSWSPGGAADTQYF	-	TRBV12-1	-	TRBJ2-3
TGTGCCAGCAGCCCGAGGCCCGGGAAATTGGGCTCCTACGAGCAGTACTTC	CASSPRPGKLGSYEQYF	-	TRBV2	-	TRBJ2-7
TGTGCCACCAGCCCCTTCACCCGGGACAGGGGGTACGAGCAGTACTTC	CATSPFTRDRGYEQYF	-	TRBV15	TRBD1	TRBJ2-7
TGTGCCAGCAGCTTAGGCAGGGCTACCAATCAGCCCCAGCATTTT	CASSLGRATNQPQHF	-	TRBV7-2	-	TRBJ1-5
TGTGCCAGCAGCTTTCTTTTGGGGACAGTGGCTGGGGCCAACGTCCTGACTTTC	CASSFLLGTVAGANVLTF	-	TRBV7-9	TRBD1	TRBJ2-6
TGCGCCAGCAGCCAAGATGGGCAGGTTAGCAATCAGCCCCAGCATTTT	CASSQDGQVSNQPQHF	-	TRBV4-1	-	TRBJ1-5
TGTGCCAGCAGCTTAGCGGGGACAGCGAGTGAAGCTTTCTTT	CASSLAGTASEAFF	-	TRBV7-8	TRBD1	TRBJ1-1
TGCGCCAGCAGCCCCGTCGGGAGCTCCTACGAGCAGTACTTC	CASSPVGSSYEQYF	-	TRBV10-2	-	TRBJ2-7
TGTGCCTGGAGTGTACTCTTCCGGGACACTGAAGCTTTCTTT	CAWSVLFRDTEAFF	-	TRBV30	-	TRBJ1-1
TGTGCCAGCTCACCTGGGACTAGCGAGACCCAGTACTTC	CASSPGTSETQYF	-	TRBV18	TRBD2	TRBJ2-5
TGTGCCAGCAGTGAACCAGGGGGGAGTACCTACGAGCAGTACTTC	CASSEPGGSTYEQYF	-	TRBV6-1	-	TRBJ2-7
TGTGCCAGCAGTGAAGGCGTATCGCAACCCCCCTACGAGCAGTACTTC	CASSEGVSQPPYEQYF	-	TRBV2	-	TRBJ2-7
TGTGCCAGCAGTCCGCGGGAGTTGAACAATGAGCAGTTCTTC	CASSPRELNNEQFF	-	TRBV27	TRBD2	TRBJ2-1
TGTGCCAGCAGTTCACTCTCGGGACAGGGGTACGAGCAGTACTTC	CASSSLSGQGYEQYF	-	TRBV6-1	TRBD1	TRBJ2-7
TGTGCCAGCAGCTTAACCGGACAGGGTAGGACCGGGGAGCTGTTTTTT	CASSLTGQGRTGELFF	-	TRBV7-6	TRBD1	TRBJ2-2
TGTGCCAGCAGCGTAGAGCCAGGGGGGAACACTGAAGCTTTCTTT	CASSVEPGGNTEAFF	-	TRBV9	TRBD1	TRBJ1-1
TGTGCCAGCAGCTTCTCTGGACAGGCTAACTATGGCTACACCTTC	CASSFSGQANYGYTF	-	TRBV5-4	TRBD1	TRBJ1-2
TGTGCCAGCAGCCACGGGACTAGCGGGGGGAGCTCCTACGAGCAGTACTTC	CASSHGTSGGSSYEQYF	-	TRBV9	TRBD2	TRBJ2-7
TGTGCCAGCAGCGTAGCCCGGGCTAGCGGGGGGGCAGATACGCAGTATTTT	CASSVARASGGADTQYF	-	TRBV9	TRBD2	TRBJ2-3
TGTGCCAGCAGTTACGGGACAGTTCAGCCCCAGCATTTT	CASSYGTVQPQHF	-	TRBV6-6	TRBD1	TRBJ1-5
TGTGCCAGCAGCCCCGGGTTCTACAATGAGCAGTTCTTC	CASSPGFYNEQFF	-	TRBV11-2	-	TRBJ2-1
TGTGCCAGCAGGGGGACTAGTAAGGAGACCCAGTACTTC	CASRGTSKETQYF	-	TRBV6-6	TRBD2	TRBJ2-5
TGTGCCAGCAGCTTGGGCAGGGGCACAGATACGCAGTATTTT	CASSLGRGTDTQYF	-	TRBV13	-	TRBJ2-3
TGTGCCACCAGCCAGGGTCCTGGGAACACTGAAGCTTTCTTT	CATSQGPGNTEAFF	-	TRBV15	-	TRBJ1-1
TGTGCCAGCGGGAGACAGGGGTCCACGTCCTACGAGCAGTACTTC	CASGRQGSTSYEQYF	-	TRBV27	TRBD1	TRBJ2-7
TGTGCCAGCAGCGGGGACAGGGCGGGTGAGACCCAGTACTTC	CASSGDRAGETQYF	-	TRBV7-8	TRBD1	TRBJ2-5
TGTGCCAGCAGCTTTGGGGCGGGAGTTAGGGAGACCCAGTACTTC	CASSFGAGVRETQYF	-	TRBV5-4	TRBD2	TRBJ2-5
TGTGCCAGTAGTATAAGGCCTGGACAGGGATTCACTGAAGCTTTCTTT	CASSIRPGQGFTEAFF	-	TRBV19	TRBD1	TRBJ1-1
TGTGCCAGCAGCTTTCCAGGCACAGATACGCAGTATTTT	CASSFPGTDTQYF	-	TRBV5-4	-	TRBJ2-3
TGTGCCAGTAGTACGGGACTCCGATCCTACAATGAGCAGTTCTTC	CASSTGLRSYNEQFF	-	TRBV19	-	TRBJ2-1
TGTGCCAGCAGCTTCCACTGGTCAAGTGGAAACACCATATATTTT	CASSFHWSSGNTIYF	-	TRBV5-5	-	TRBJ1-3
TGTGCCAGCAGTGAACAGGGTTCCTATGGCTACACCTTC	CASSEQGSYGYTF	-	TRBV6-1	-	TRBJ1-2
TGCGCCAGCAGCTTGGGCGGAGGGGAGGAGACCCAGTACTTC	CASSLGGGEETQYF	-	TRBV5-1	-	TRBJ2-5
TGTTCTTCCGGGGGACTTCTCACAGATACGCAGTATTTT	CSSGGLLTDTQYF	-	TRBV11-3	-	TRBJ2-3
TGTGCCAGCAAGGGGCAGGGAAACAATGAGCAGTTCTTC	CASKGQGNNEQFF	-	TRBV13	-	TRBJ2-1
TGTGCCATCAGCGAGAGAAGTAGCGGCACAGATACGCAGTATTTT	CAISERSSGTDTQYF	-	TRBV10-3	-	TRBJ2-3
TGTGCCAGCAGCTTGGACGTCGGGGAGGGAGAGACCCAGTACTTC	CASSLDVGEGETQYF	few	TRBV5-4	TRBD2	TRBJ2-5
TGTGCCAGCAGTGAGCAGGGAGGGGGCACAGATACGCAGTATTTT	CASSEQGGGTDTQYF	-	TRBV6-4	TRBD2	TRBJ2-3
TGCGCCAGCAGCTTGAGCCTAGCCAACACCGGGGAGCTGTTTTTT	CASSLSLANTGELFF	-	TRBV5-1	-	TRBJ2-2
TGTGCCAGCAGGGTGGGACAGGGCCCCTGGGAGACCCAGTACTTC	CASRVGQGPWETQYF	-	TRBV2	TRBD1	TRBJ2-5
TGTGCCAGTAGTAAACTAGCGGGAGGTATGGATGAGCAGTTCTTC	CASSKLAGGMDEQFF	once	TRBV19	TRBD2	TRBJ2-1
TGTGCCAGCAGCTCCCAGCGGGAGGAGCAGTACTTC	CASSSQREEQYF	-	TRBV11-3	TRBD2	TRBJ2-7
TGTGCCAGCAGTGAGTCTGCGGGGGGCACAGATACGCAGTATTTT	CASSESAGGTDTQYF	-	TRBV6-4	TRBD2	TRBJ2-3
TGCGCCAGCAGCTCTTCGGGGACTCCCCTGGAGAAGCAGTACTTC	CASSSSGTPLEKQYF	-	TRBV5-1	-	TRBJ2-7
TGTGCCAGCAGTGCTAGCGGGGCCTACGAGCAGTACTTC	CASSASGAYEQYF	-	TRBV25-1	TRBD2	TRBJ2-7
TGCGCCAGCAGCCTTACAGGGGCCTACGAGCAGTACTTC	CASSLTGAYEQYF	once	TRBV5-1	TRBD1	TRBJ2-7